This T cell receptor beta chain was sequenced during a study of blood T cell repertoires in COVID-19. Study-wide background: Acute and convalescent COVID-19 specimens originated in the United States, Italy and Spain. Sources were T cells, B-cell-depleted T cells, or PBMCs; the material itself was cDNA or gDNA.

Germline V gene data show CDR1 as SGDLS and CDR2 as YYNGEE. This CDR3 has 16 amino acids. V shed 0 bases and J shed 4 bases, with 16 bases lying between them. As handled by the study authors: The assay estimated nucleated cells by amplifying reference gene primers. Clones were read by immunoSEQ multiplex PCR, and TCRdb kept only the in-frame ones, dropping some. The V and J calls and clone size were taken over from that table, and D and trimming were inferred from the DNA. The sample consists of roughly 670,000 clones, 80% to 90% of them appearing once. The sequencing sample was made of peripheral blood. The chain combines TRBV9 with TRBJ1-1; D gene unclear. This TCR was recovered from a woman aged 18-29 years with acute or convalescent COVID-19. The CDR3 DNA is TGTGCCAGCAGCGTAGGGGATCCGGGATCGGTCACTGAAGCTTTCTTT. Amino acids: CASSVGDPGSVTEAFF.